In its sample, the clone carrying this TCR beta chain was seen a few times. Its antigen is as yet unknown. This sample is part of a study of T cell responses to AZD1222 COVID-19 vaccine. Overall study findings and caveats: Spike as a whole was targeted by vaccine-associated CD4 TCRs, dominant at 160-218 and 743-854.

V was clipped by 11 bases and J by 5 bases, with 18 bases between them. Germline values: CDR1 MDHEN, CDR2 SYDVKM. The CDR3 loop spans 14 amino acids. TCRdb keeps only in-frame clones here, not all; method: immunoSEQ multiplex PCR. Among 95,000 to 150,000 clones listed, just over 85% were seen once. This receptor was identified in an adult in good health. This specimen was peripheral blood, taken on day 0 of AZD1222 vaccination. The chain recombines TRBV28 with TRBJ1-4; D not certain. As DNA, the CDR3 is TGTGCCTCCAAAGGGCACCCGCGGAATGAAAAACTGTTTTTT. Its translation is CASKGHPRNEKLFF.